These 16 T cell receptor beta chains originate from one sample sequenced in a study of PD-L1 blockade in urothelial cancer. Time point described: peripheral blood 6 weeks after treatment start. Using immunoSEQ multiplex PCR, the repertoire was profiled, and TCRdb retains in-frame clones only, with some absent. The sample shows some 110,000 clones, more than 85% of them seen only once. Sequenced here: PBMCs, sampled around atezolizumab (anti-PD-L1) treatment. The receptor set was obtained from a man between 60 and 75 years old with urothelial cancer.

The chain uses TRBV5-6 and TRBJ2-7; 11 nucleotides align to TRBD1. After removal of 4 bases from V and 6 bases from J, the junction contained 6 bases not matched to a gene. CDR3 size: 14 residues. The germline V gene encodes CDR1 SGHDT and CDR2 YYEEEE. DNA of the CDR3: TGTGCCAGCAGCAGAGGGGACAGGGGGGTCGAGCAGTACTTC. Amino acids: CASSRGDRGVEQYF.

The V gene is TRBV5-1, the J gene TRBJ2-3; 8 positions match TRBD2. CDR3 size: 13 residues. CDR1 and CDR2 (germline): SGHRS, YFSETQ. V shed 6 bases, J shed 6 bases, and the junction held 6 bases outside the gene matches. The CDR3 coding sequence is TGCGCCAGCACGAGCGGGAGTGGGGATACGCAGTATTTT. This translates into CASTSGSGDTQYF.

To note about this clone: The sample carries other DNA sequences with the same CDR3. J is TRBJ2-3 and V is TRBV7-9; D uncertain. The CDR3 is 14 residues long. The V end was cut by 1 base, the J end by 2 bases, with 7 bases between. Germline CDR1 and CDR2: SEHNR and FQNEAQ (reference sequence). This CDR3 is CASSLGLSTDTQYF. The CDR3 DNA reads TGTGCCAGCAGCTTAGGTCTGTCCACAGATACGCAGTATTTT.

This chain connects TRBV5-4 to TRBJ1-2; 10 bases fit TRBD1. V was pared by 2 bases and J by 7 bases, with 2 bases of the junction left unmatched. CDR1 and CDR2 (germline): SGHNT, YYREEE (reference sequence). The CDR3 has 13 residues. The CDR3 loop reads CASSLGDRGGYTF. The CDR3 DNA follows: TGTGCCAGCAGCTTAGGGGACAGGGGTGGCTACACCTTC.

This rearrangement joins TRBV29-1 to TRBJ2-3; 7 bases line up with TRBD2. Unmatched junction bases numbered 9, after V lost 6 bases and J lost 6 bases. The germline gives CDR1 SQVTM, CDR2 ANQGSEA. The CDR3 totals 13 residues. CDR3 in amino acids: CSVIGGNQDTQYF. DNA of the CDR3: TGCAGCGTGATCGGGGGGAATCAGGATACGCAGTATTTT.

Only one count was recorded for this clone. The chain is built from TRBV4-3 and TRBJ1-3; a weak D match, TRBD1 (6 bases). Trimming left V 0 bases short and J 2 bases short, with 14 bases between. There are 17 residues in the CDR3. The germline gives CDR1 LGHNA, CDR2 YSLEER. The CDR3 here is CASSQDRGQGPGNTIYF. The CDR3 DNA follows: TGCGCCAGCAGCCAAGATAGAGGCCAGGGGCCTGGAAACACCATATATTTT.

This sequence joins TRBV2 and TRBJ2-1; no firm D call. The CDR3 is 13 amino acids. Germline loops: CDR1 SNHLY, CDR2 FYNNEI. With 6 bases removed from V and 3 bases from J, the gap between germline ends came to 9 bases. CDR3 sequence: CASRWQNYNEQFF. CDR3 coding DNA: TGTGCCAGCAGGTGGCAGAACTACAATGAGCAGTTCTTC.

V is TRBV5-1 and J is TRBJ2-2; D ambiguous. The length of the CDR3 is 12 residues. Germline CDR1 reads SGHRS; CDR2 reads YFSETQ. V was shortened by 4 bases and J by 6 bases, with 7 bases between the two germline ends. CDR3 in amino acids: CASSRAAGELFF. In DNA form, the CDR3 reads TGCGCCAGCAGCCGAGCCGCCGGGGAGCTGTTTTTT.

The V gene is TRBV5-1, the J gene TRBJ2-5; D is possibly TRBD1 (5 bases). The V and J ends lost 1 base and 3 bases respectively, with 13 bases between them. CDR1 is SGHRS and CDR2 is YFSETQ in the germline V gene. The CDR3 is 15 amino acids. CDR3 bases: TGCGCCAGCAGCTTGTATTCCAGGGCTGAAGAGACCCAGTACTTC. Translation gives CASSLYSRAEETQYF.

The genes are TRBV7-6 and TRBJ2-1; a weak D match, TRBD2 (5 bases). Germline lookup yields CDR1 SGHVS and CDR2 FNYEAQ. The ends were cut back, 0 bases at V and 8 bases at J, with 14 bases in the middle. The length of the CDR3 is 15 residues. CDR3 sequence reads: CASSLAPIPGDEQFF. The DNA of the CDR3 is TGTGCCAGCAGCTTAGCCCCGATCCCCGGGGATGAGCAGTTCTTC.

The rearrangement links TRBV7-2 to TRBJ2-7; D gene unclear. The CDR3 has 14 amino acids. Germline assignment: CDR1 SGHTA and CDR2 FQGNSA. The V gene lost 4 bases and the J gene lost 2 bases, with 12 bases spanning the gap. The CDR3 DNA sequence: TGTGCCAGCAGCTCCCCGCGCGGCGCCTACGAGCAGTACTTC. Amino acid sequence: CASSSPRGAYEQYF.

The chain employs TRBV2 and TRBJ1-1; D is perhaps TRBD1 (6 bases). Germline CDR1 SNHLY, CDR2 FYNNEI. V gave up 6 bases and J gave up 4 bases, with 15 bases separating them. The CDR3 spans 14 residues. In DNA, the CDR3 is TGTGCCAGCAGGAAGGAACAGGGTGGCACTGAAGCTTTCTTT. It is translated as CASRKEQGGTEAFF.

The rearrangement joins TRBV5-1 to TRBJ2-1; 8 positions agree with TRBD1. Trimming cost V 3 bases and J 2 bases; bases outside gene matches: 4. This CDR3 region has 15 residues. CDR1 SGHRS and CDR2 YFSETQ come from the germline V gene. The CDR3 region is CASSWGTGTYNEQFF. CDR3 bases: TGCGCCAGCAGCTGGGGGACAGGAACCTACAATGAGCAGTTCTTC.

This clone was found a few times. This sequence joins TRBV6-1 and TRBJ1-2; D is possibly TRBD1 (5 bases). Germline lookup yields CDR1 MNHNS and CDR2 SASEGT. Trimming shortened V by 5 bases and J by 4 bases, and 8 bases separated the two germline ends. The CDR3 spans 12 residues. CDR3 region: CASSQGFYGYTF. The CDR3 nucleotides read TGTGCCAGCAGTCAGGGTTTCTATGGCTACACCTTC.

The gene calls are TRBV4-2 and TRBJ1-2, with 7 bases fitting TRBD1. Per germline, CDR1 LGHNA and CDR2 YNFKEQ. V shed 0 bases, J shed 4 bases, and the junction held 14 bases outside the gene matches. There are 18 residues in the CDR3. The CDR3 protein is CASSQDGKPGQISYGYTF. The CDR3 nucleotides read TGTGCCAGCAGCCAAGATGGGAAACCGGGACAGATTAGCTATGGCTACACCTTC.

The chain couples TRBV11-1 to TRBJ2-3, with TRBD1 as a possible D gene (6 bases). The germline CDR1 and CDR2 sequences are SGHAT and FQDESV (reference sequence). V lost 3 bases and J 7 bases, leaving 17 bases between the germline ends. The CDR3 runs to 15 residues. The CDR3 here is CASSLGQGPPYTQYF. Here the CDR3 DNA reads TGTGCCAGCAGCTTGGGGCAGGGGCCCCCATATACGCAGTATTTT.